This TCR beta chain originates from a study of spatial heterogeneity in lung cancer. Broader study findings: Mutation tallies in tumors tracked expanded intratumoral alpha and beta TCR counts.

A unique molecular identifier was carried by every single TCR cDNA molecule. TCRdb reanalysed the 5' RACE reads using MiXCR and keeps one entry per CDR3 protein. The top ten hold 15% to 20% of the sample, which has under 4,000 distinct CDR3 sequences, approximately 6% seen once. The V gene lost 3 bases and the J gene lost 3 bases, with 8 bases spanning the gap. Germline V gene sequence: CDR1 GTSNPN, CDR2 SVGIG (reference sequence). CDR3 length: 13 residues. Noted time point: sample taken at primary tumor resection. A total of some 70 untreated early-stage non-small cell lung cancer patients served as donors. No cells were sorted before sequencing. The whole RNA sequenced was extracted from tumor, nontumor lung or frozen PBMC. This clonotype is medium-sized (0.01 to 0.1%). Its antigen is unidentified.

The sample here was lung tumor tissue, taken at surgery. This chain links TRBV30 with TRBJ2-2; a weak D match, TRBD1 (5 bases). The receptor was derived from a female donor with early-stage non-small cell lung cancer. CDR3 in amino acids: CAWRGHHTGELFF. The CDR3 DNA follows: TGTGCCTGGAGGGGGCATCACACCGGGGAGCTGTTTTTT. The full variable domain, in which reference TRBV30 and TRBJ2-2 provide the parts outside the CDR3, is SQTIHQWPATLVQPVGSPLSLECTVEGTSNPNLYWYRQAAGRGLQLLFYSVGIGQISSEVPQNLSASRPQDRQFILSSKKLLLSDSGFYLCAWRGHHTGELFFGEGSRLTVL.